A single sample gave rise to the 32 T cell receptor beta chains below, sequenced in a study of blood T cells in healthy people across ages. Through a sample-barcoded 5' primer and a J-beta primer mix, a second PCR was run for roughly 7 to 12 cycles. MiXCR, applied by TCRdb to the 5' RACE reads, yields one record per CDR3 protein. The sample has approximately 850,000 distinct CDR3 sequences, 58% seen once. Sequencing input: blood. The receptors were sampled from a man aged 25-45 years in good health.

The V call is TRBV25-1, the J call TRBJ2-6; TRBD1 is a possible D gene (5 bases). The CDR3 spans 14 residues. CDR1 and CDR2 (germline): MGHDK, SYGVNS. V lost 5 bases, J lost 5 bases, and 10 bases lay in between. CDR3 sequence: CASSLTAWANVLTF. The CDR3 DNA reads TGTGCCAGCAGTTTGACAGCTTGGGCCAACGTCCTGACTTTC.

V and J are TRBV6-2 or TRBV6-3 and TRBJ2-7; 9 nucleotides align to TRBD2. This CDR3 region has 15 residues. Trimming took 8 bases from V and 0 from J; bases not matched to a gene: 8. In germline, CDR1 is MNHEY, CDR2 SVGEGT. The CDR3 protein is CASLLAGVSSYEQYF. In nucleotides, the CDR3 is TGTGCCAGCCTACTAGCGGGCGTAAGCTCCTACGAGCAGTACTTC.

The chain links TRBV7-2 to TRBJ1-1; D is uncertain. Germline CDR1 is SGHTA and CDR2 is FQGNSA. Trimming pared 1 base from V and 7 bases from J, leaving 13 bases between. The CDR3 spans 14 residues. DNA of the CDR3: TGTGCCAGCAGCTTAGAGACTGCGGGCCGTGAAGCTTTCTTT. Translated, it gives CASSLETAGREAFF.

CDR3: CASRGWTGELFF. CDR3 DNA sequence: TGTGCCAGCAGGGGGTGGACCGGGGAGCTGTTTTTT. The chain couples TRBV2 to TRBJ2-2; D not resolved. The CDR3 runs to 12 residues. CDR1 and CDR2 from the germline V gene are SNHLY and FYNNEI. Trimming pared 6 bases from V and 5 bases from J, leaving 7 bases between.

The chain has TRBV18 and TRBJ1-3, with D uncertain. The germline V gene encodes CDR1 KGHSH and CDR2 LQKENI. V was trimmed by 3 bases and J by 4 bases, leaving 16 bases between them. The CDR3 runs to 16 residues. DNA for the CDR3: TGTGCCAGCTCACCTGGGAATCTCGGAGGCGGAAACACCATATATTTT. Amino acid sequence: CASSPGNLGGGNTIYF.

Only a few counts were recorded for this clonotype. The chain uses TRBV27 and TRBJ2-7; 9 bases align to TRBD2. CDR1 is MNHEY and CDR2 is SMNVEV in the germline V gene (reference sequence). The V and J ends lost 8 bases and 3 bases, in that order; junction bases with no gene match: 17. The CDR3 has 17 residues. The CDR3 region has the DNA TGTGCCAGCCTCTCTAGGAGCGGGAGGCTTGTAGTCTACGAGCAGTACTTC. The encoded protein is CASLSRSGRLVVYEQYF.

The table lists this clonotype with a count of one. CDR3 DNA: TGTGCCAGCAGGTATAGACGGGATTCGGGGGAGCAGTACTTC. Its protein is CASRYRRDSGEQYF. The chain couples TRBV12-3 or TRBV12-4 to TRBJ2-7; tentative D call: TRBD2 (5 bases). The V end lost 6 bases, the J end lost 7 bases, and 19 bases lay between the germline ends. The CDR3 runs to 14 residues.

V and J are TRBV20-1 and TRBJ2-1; 7 bases map to TRBD2. Unmatched junction bases numbered 16, after V lost 1 base and J lost 4 bases. Per the germline V gene, CDR1 is DFQATT and CDR2 is SNEGSKA (reference sequence). This CDR3 contains 18 residues. The CDR3 loop is CSARALAGVPGTYNEQFF. In DNA form, the CDR3 reads TGCAGTGCTAGAGCTCTGGCGGGGGTCCCCGGTACGTACAATGAGCAGTTCTTC.

This clonotype was counted ten times or more. The chain couples TRBV20-1 to TRBJ2-7, with TRBD2 matching 7 bases. Germline V gene lookup returns CDR1 DFQATT and CDR2 SNEGSKA (reference sequence). This CDR3 is built from 15 residues. Losses at the gene ends were 6 bases for V and 0 bases for J; bases not matched to a gene: 11. Here the CDR3 DNA reads TGCAGTGCCGACTTTAGCGGGTCTAGCTCCTACGAGCAGTACTTC. This gives the protein CSADFSGSSSYEQYF.

There are a few counts of this clonotype. This chain connects TRBV5-6 to TRBJ2-1; no definite D call. Germline V CDR1 and CDR2: SGHDT, YYEEEE. Between the trimmed V and J ends, which lost 5 bases and 10 bases, there was a span of 16 bases. The CDR3 has 13 residues. This chain's CDR3 is CASRERSSGEQFF. DNA of the CDR3: TGTGCCAGCAGGGAGAGATCATCCGGGGAGCAGTTCTTC. Filled out from reference TRBV5-6 and TRBJ2-1, the complete variable domain reads DAGVTQSPTHLIKTRGQQVTLRCSPKSGHDTVSWYQQALGQGPQFIFQYYEEEERQRGNFPDRFSGHQFPNYSSELNVNALLLGDSALYLCASRERSSGEQFFGPGTRLTVL.

The V call is TRBV20-1, the J call TRBJ2-7; D uncertain. Trimming took off 4 bases at V and 2 bases at J, with 18 bases between the two ends. The length of the CDR3 is 15 residues. CDR1 and CDR2 from the germline V gene are DFQATT and SNEGSKA (reference sequence). The CDR3: CSAISRPDIPYEQYF. In nucleotides, the CDR3 is TGCAGTGCTATAAGCCGTCCCGATATTCCCTACGAGCAGTACTTC.

This chain uses TRBV20-1 with TRBJ2-5; 9 nucleotides agree with TRBD2. Germline V CDR1 and CDR2: DFQATT, SNEGSKA (reference sequence). The CDR3 length is 13 residues. Unmatched junction bases numbered 7, after V lost 7 bases and J lost 4 bases. The CDR3 DNA reads as TGCAGTGGGGCTAGCGGGGTGGTAGAGACCCAGTACTTC. This translates into CSGASGVVETQYF.

This clonotype was seen a handful of times. The rearrangement joins TRBV21-1 to TRBJ2-3; TRBD2 reflects the table's D call only, with no check against the DNA. TRBV21-1 is labeled a pseudogene. The CDR3 totals 20 residues. The CDR3 nucleotides are TGTGCCAGCAGCAAAGTAAAGAAGCGGCCAACGAGGCCCAGCACAGATACGCAGTATTTT. Translation gives CASSKVKKRPTRPSTDTQYF.

J is TRBJ2-3 and V is TRBV9, with 10 bases that match TRBD2. The germline V gene encodes CDR1 SGDLS and CDR2 YYNGEE. Trimming took 2 bases from V and 6 from J; bases not matched to a gene: 6. This CDR3 region has 15 residues. This chain's CDR3 is CASSVASGGRDTQYF. Here the CDR3 DNA reads TGTGCCAGCAGCGTGGCTAGCGGGGGTAGGGATACGCAGTATTTT.

This CDR3 is CASSQGATPGTEAFF. In nucleotides, the CDR3 is TGTGCCAGCAGCCAAGGGGCAACCCCGGGCACTGAAGCTTTCTTT. V is TRBV3-1 and J is TRBJ1-1; D unclear. CDR1 is LGHDT and CDR2 is YNNKEL in the germline V gene (reference sequence). The CDR3 consists of 15 residues. Trimming pared 1 base from V and 4 bases from J, leaving 13 bases between.

This clonotype was detected a few times. The genes are TRBV3-1 and TRBJ2-5, with D maybe TRBD1 (6 bases). Trimming shortened V by 4 bases and J by 2 bases, and 14 bases separated the two germline ends. CDR1 and CDR2 from the germline V gene are LGHDT and YNNKEL (reference sequence). The CDR3 sequence is 15 residues long. The CDR3 DNA reads TGTGCCAGCAGCCCGTGGACAGTCCTTCAAGAGACCCAGTACTTC. Amino acids: CASSPWTVLQETQYF.

V is TRBV28 and J is TRBJ1-5; no clear D gene. Trimming removed 6 bases at V and 7 bases at J, with 19 bases between. The CDR3 is made up of 15 amino acids. The germline V gene encodes CDR1 MDHEN and CDR2 SYDVKM. CDR3 nucleotide sequence: TGTGCCAGCAGACATCTCCGGGGAGGCCGGCAGCCCCAGCATTTT. This encodes CASRHLRGGRQPQHF.

This chain links TRBV7-2 with TRBJ1-2; TRBD1 agrees at 10 bases. Germline-derived CDR1 and CDR2 are SGHTA and FQGNSA. The CDR3 is made up of 16 amino acids. V lost 5 bases and J lost 4; bases outside the gene matches: 10. The DNA of the CDR3 is TGTGCCAGCAGCCTCAGACAGGGGGCAGATGGCTATGGCTACACCTTC. Encoded protein: CASSLRQGADGYGYTF.

Here the CDR3 DNA reads TGCGCCAGCAGCTTGTGGGGGACTAGCGGGGGCCAAGAGACCCAGTACTTC. Translated, it gives CASSLWGTSGGQETQYF. The chain is built from TRBV5-1 and TRBJ2-5; the match to TRBD2 covers 14 bases. CDR3 length: 17 residues. Germline CDR1 reads SGHRS; CDR2 reads YFSETQ. V lost 1 base and J lost 1; bases outside the gene matches: 3.

By share, this clonotype counts as medium-sized. In DNA, the CDR3 is TGTGCCAGCCAGACAGGAAGCTCCTACGAGCAGTACTTC. Translated: CASQTGSSYEQYF. The rearrangement joins TRBV3-1 to TRBJ2-7; D is possibly TRBD1 (6 bases). The CDR3 covers 13 residues. Germline values: CDR1 LGHDT, CDR2 YNNKEL (reference sequence). The V and J ends lost 8 bases and 0 bases respectively, with 11 bases between them.

This clonotype was detected a few times. This chain uses TRBV5-1 with TRBJ1-2; 9 bases fit TRBD1. The CDR3 is made up of 14 amino acids. The ends lost 2 bases at V and 10 bases at J; junction bases unmatched: 9. Germline assignment: CDR1 SGHRS and CDR2 YFSETQ. CDR3 region: CASSLGGTGNYYTF. The DNA for the CDR3 is TGCGCCAGCAGCTTAGGCGGGACAGGGAATTACTACACCTTC. Full variable domain (remainder filled in from reference TRBV5-1 and TRBJ1-2): KAGVTQTPRYLIKTRGQQVTLSCSPISGHRSVSWYQQTPGQGLQFLFEYFSETQRNKGNFPGRFSGRQFSNSRSEMNVSTLELGDSALYLCASSLGGTGNYYTFGSGTRLTVV.

The chain is built from TRBV20-1 and TRBJ1-4; D unclear. Trimming shortened V by 6 bases and J by 5 bases, and 16 bases separated the two germline ends. Germline CDR1 reads DFQATT; CDR2 reads SNEGSKA (reference sequence). The CDR3 spans 14 residues. The chain's CDR3 is CSAQRGNTNEKLFF. The DNA of the CDR3 is TGCAGTGCGCAAAGAGGCAACACAAATGAAAAACTGTTTTTT.

The chain combines TRBV29-1 with TRBJ2-7, with TRBD2 matching 7 bases. The CDR3 runs to 15 residues. In germline, CDR1 is SQVTM, CDR2 ANQGSEA. J gave up 9 bases and V 3 bases, and 17 bases lay outside the gene matches. CDR3 DNA: TGCAGCGTTGATAGCGGCAGCGGGGATTACAATGGGCAGTACTTC. This translates into CSVDSGSGDYNGQYF.

Comment on this clonotype: Being one base from a much bigger clone, this may be a read error. This chain connects TRBV24-1 to TRBJ2-1; D gene ambiguous. Germline V gene data show CDR1 as KGHDR and CDR2 as SFDVKD. The CDR3 is 14 residues long. Written as DNA, the CDR3 is TGTGCCACCAGTAATTTGGGAAGCAACAATGAGCAGTTCTTC. This codes for CATSNLGSNNEQFF.

The chain couples TRBV11-2 to TRBJ2-1, with D tentatively TRBD1 (6 bases). The CDR3 runs 16 residues. V was pared by 0 bases and J by 5 bases, with 14 bases between. Germline V gives CDR1 SGHAT, CDR2 FQNNGV. The CDR3: CASSLDRRGLDNEQFF. The CDR3, as DNA: TGTGCCAGCAGCTTAGACCGCAGGGGTTTAGACAATGAGCAGTTCTTC. Complete variable domain (other parts from reference TRBV11-2 and TRBJ2-1): EAGVAQSPRYKIIEKRQSVAFWCNPISGHATLYWYQQILGQGPKLLIQFQNNGVVDDSQLPKDRFSAERLKGVDSTLKIQPAKLEDSAVYLCASSLDRRGLDNEQFFGPGTRLTVL.

V usage is TRBV11-2 and J usage is TRBJ1-2; D may be TRBD1 (5 bases). The CDR3 contains 11 residues. Trimming took off 7 bases at V and 7 bases at J, with 10 bases between the two ends. Germline V lookup: CDR1 SGHAT, CDR2 FQNNGV. CDR3 in DNA: TGTGCCAGCACTGGGGCTCGTGGCTACACCTTC. Translated, it gives CASTGARGYTF.

The rearrangement uses TRBV7-8 and TRBJ2-7; no clear D. The length of the CDR3 is 12 residues. V shed 3 bases and J shed 6 bases, with 9 bases lying between them. CDR1 and CDR2 (germline): SGHVS, FQNEAQ. The CDR3 region has the DNA TGTGCCAGCAGCTTTCGGCCTCTCGAGCAGTACTTC. Amino acid sequence: CASSFRPLEQYF.

This clonotype came up once. J is TRBJ2-3 and V is TRBV9, with D perhaps TRBD1 (5 bases). The CDR3 runs 15 residues. Trimming shortened V by 3 bases and J by 1 base, and 12 bases separated the two germline ends. Germline-derived CDR1 and CDR2 are SGDLS and YYNGEE. The CDR3 is CASSDEGARTDTQYF. CDR3 sequence (DNA): TGTGCCAGCAGCGACGAAGGGGCTCGCACAGATACGCAGTATTTT.

This clonotype was seen a handful of times. This chain links TRBV21-1 with TRBJ2-7; the table's D gene call, TRBD2, was not cross checked with the DNA. TRBV21-1 is a pseudogene locus. This CDR3 has 12 amino acids. The CDR3 sequence: CASSKGPGGQYF. CDR3 nucleotide sequence: TGTGCCAGCAGCAAAGGGCCGGGAGGGCAGTACTTC.

This chain uses TRBV10-3 with TRBJ2-1; the D gene is possibly TRBD2 (7 bases). The length of the CDR3 is 14 residues. V shed 8 bases and J shed 7 bases, with 18 bases lying between them. CDR1 is ENHRY and CDR2 is SYGVKD in the germline V gene. CDR3 protein: CAIRDGGGGNEQFF. The CDR3 DNA is TGTGCCATCCGAGATGGAGGGGGGGGTAATGAGCAGTTCTTC.

The V and J genes are TRBV7-2 and TRBJ2-1; D remains ambiguous. Per germline, CDR1 SGHTA and CDR2 FQGNSA. V was shortened by 1 base and J by 0 bases, with 10 bases between the two germline ends. The CDR3 is made up of 16 amino acids. CDR3 bases: TGTGCCAGCAGCTTAGTTCCAGATAGCTCCTACAATGAGCAGTTCTTC. The encoded protein is CASSLVPDSSYNEQFF.

The chain employs TRBV7-2 and TRBJ2-3; D unresolved. The CDR3 has 12 residues. Germline CDR1 and CDR2: SGHTA and FQGNSA. The V gene lost 2 bases and the J gene lost 12 bases, with 12 bases spanning the gap. The CDR3 bases are TGTGCCAGCAGCTTAATCGTCCAGCTACAGTATTTT. This codes for CASSLIVQLQYF.